This note documents a single T cell receptor beta chain sequence. Its antigen is unknown. Unmatched junction bases numbered 4, after V lost 3 bases and J lost 1 base. Germline V CDR1 and CDR2: MDHEN, SYDVKM. This CDR3 contains 16 residues. The data are from a study of identifying expanded T cells in peripheral blood. The study, taken as a whole, reports: Over two and four weeks, about 15 and 19 clones changed, versus roughly 1.1 between replicates. Variance in clone template counts between approximately 2-week samples significantly increased with total template count across all healthy donors.

Method: immunoSEQ multiplex PCR; TCRdb's copy keeps in-frame clones and lacks some. The sample has about 91,000 clones; approximately 90% are singletons. Collection occurred without any documented infections or immune events in donors. The source of this sequence is a person between 18 and 75 years old in good health. The genes are TRBV28 and TRBJ2-2, with 8 nucleotides matching TRBD2. The sample comprised blood. The CDR3 nucleotides read TGTGCCAGCAGTTTTTCCGGGAGGGAGAACACCGGGGAGCTGTTTTTT. Its protein is CASSFSGRENTGELFF.